This TCR beta chain was identified during a study of vaccination effects on CD4 cells after COVID-19. Study-wide points: By a late point after vaccination, infection- and vaccine-induced clones had shrunk markedly through clonal contraction.

Concerning this clone itself: Its antigen is not identified.

V gave up 4 bases and J gave up 4 bases; unmatched junction bases: 3. CDR3 length: 13 residues. The germline gives CDR1 KGHSH, CDR2 LQKENI. Clones were sequenced by immunoSEQ multiplex PCR, and TCRdb holds only the in-frame ones, with some missing. The sample contains 50,000 to 65,000 clones, 75% to 80% of which appear only once. ViraFEST used viral peptide pools to expand antigen-specific CD4+ T cells before sequencing. Culture lasted over 9 days before CD4+ T cell isolation. Each vaccine recipient was nucleocapsid antibody negative and had no prior SARS-CoV-2 infection. Researchers swapped half the medium for IL-2 medium on both days 3 and 7.

The input for sequencing was CD4+ T cells from PBMCs cultured with HCoV-OC43 spike peptides, taken before COVID-19 vaccination. Subset described: HCoV-OC43 spike overlapping peptide pool stimulation. The source is a human donor who received a COVID-19 vaccine. This rearrangement joins TRBV18 to TRBJ1-1, with 7 bases identical to TRBD1. The CDR3 loop is CASSLTGSTEAFF. The CDR3 DNA reads TGTGCCAGCTCACTGACAGGGTCCACTGAAGCTTTCTTT. Drawing the rest from reference TRBV18 and TRBJ1-1, the complete variable domain is NAGVMQNPRHLVRRRGQEARLRCSPMKGHSHVYWYRQLPEEGLKFMVYLQKENIIDESGMPKERFSAEFPKEGPSILRIQQVVRGDSAAYFCASSLTGSTEAFFGQGTRLTVV.